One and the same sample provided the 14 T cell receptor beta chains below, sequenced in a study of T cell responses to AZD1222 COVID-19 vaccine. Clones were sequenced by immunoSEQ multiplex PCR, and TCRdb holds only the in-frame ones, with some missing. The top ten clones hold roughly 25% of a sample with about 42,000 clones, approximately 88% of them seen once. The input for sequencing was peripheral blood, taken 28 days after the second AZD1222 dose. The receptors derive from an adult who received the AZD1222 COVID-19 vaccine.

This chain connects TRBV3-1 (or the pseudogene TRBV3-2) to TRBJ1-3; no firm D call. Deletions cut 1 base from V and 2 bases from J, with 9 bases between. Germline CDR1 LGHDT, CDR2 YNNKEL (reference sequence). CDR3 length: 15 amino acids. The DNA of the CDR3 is TGTGCCAGCAGCCAAGGTGGGGTGGCTGGAAACACCATATATTTT. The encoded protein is CASSQGGVAGNTIYF.

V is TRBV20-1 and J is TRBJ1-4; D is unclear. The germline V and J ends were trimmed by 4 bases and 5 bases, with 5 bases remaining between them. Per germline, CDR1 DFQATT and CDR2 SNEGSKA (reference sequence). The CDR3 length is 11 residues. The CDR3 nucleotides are TGCAGTGCTAAAGCCAATGAAAAACTGTTTTTT. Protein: CSAKANEKLFF.

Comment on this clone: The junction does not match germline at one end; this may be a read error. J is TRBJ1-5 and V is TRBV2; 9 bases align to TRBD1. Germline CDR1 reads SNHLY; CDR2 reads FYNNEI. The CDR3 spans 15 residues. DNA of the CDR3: TGTGCCAGCACTTCCGGGACAGGGTATAATCCGCCCCAGCATTTT. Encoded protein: CASTSGTGYNPPQHF.

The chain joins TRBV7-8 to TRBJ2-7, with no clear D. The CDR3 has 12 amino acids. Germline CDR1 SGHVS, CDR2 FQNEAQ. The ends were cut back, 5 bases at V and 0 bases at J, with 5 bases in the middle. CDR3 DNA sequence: TGTGCCAGCAGCCCTGCCTCCTACGAGCAGTACTTC. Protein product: CASSPASYEQYF. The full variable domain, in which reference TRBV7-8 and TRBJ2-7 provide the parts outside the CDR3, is GAGVSQSPRYKVAKRGQDVALRCDPISGHVSLFWYQQALGQGPEFLTYFQNEAQLDKSGLPSDRFFAERPEGSVSTLKIQRTQQEDSAVYLCASSPASYEQYFGPGTRLTVT.

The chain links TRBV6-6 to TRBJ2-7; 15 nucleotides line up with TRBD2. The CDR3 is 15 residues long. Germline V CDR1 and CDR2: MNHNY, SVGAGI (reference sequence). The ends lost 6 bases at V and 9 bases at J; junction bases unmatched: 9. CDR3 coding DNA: TGTGCCAGCAGCACGCCGGGACTAGCGGGAGGATGGCAGTACTTC. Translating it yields CASSTPGLAGGWQYF.

As DNA, the CDR3 is TGTGCCAGCAGCCGCGTGGCTAACTCTGGAAACACCATATATTTT. Its protein is CASSRVANSGNTIYF. The chain uses TRBV7-8 and TRBJ1-3, with D unresolved. CDR3 length equals 15 residues. Trimming stripped 5 bases from V and 0 bases from J, with 11 bases between. Germline loops: CDR1 SGHVS, CDR2 FQNEAQ.

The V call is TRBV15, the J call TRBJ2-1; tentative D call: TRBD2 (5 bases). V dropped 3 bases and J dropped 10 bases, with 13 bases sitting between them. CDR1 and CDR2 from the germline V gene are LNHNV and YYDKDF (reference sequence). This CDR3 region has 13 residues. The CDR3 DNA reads TGTGCCACCAGCAGGGAGAGGGAATTAGAGCAGTTCTTC. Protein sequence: CATSRERELEQFF.

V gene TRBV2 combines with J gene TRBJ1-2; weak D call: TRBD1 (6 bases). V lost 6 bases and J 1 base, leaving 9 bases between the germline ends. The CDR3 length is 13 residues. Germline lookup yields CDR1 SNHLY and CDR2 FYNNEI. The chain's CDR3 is CASRTDSNYGYTF. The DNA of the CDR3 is TGTGCCAGCAGGACGGACAGTAACTATGGCTACACCTTC.

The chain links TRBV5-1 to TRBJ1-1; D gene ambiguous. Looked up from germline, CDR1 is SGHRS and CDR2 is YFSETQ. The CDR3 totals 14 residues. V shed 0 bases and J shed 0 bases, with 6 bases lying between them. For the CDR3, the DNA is TGCGCCAGCAGCTTGGAATTGGTGAACACTGAAGCTTTCTTT. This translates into CASSLELVNTEAFF.

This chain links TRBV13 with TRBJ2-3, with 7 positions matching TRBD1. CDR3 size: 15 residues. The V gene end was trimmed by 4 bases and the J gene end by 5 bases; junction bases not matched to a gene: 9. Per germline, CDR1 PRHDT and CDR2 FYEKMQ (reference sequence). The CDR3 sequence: CASSSRGSSGDTQYF. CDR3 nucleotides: TGTGCCAGCAGCTCCAGGGGGAGTAGTGGAGATACGCAGTATTTT.

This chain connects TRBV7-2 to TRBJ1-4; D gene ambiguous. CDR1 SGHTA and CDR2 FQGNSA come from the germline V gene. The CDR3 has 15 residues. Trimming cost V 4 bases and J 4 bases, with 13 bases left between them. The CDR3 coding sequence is TGTGCCAGCAGCTCGTCCCAAAGCCTTAATGAAAAACTGTTTTTT. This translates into CASSSSQSLNEKLFF.

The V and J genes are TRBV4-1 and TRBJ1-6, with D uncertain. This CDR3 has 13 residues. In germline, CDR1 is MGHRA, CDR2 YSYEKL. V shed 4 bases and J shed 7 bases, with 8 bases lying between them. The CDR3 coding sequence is TGCGCCAGCAGCCGGGAGGGCAATTCACCCCTCCACTTT. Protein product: CASSREGNSPLHF.

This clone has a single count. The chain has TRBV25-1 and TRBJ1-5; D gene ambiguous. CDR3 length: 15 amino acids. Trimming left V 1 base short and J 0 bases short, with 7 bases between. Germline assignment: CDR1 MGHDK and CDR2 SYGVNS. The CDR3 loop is CASSESGPSNQPQHF. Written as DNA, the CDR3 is TGTGCCAGCAGTGAATCAGGCCCTAGCAATCAGCCCCAGCATTTT.

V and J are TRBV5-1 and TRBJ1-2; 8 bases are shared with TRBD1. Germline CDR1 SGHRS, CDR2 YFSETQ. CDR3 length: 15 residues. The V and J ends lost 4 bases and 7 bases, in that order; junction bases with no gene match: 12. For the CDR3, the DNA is TGCGCCAGCAGCCCAGACCAAGACAGGGGCTTTGGCTACACCTTC. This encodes CASSPDQDRGFGYTF.